This TCR beta chain was captured by sequencing in a study of T cells after posttransplantation cyclophosphamide. Study-wide results and caveats: Recipient CMV seropositivity and CMV reactivation strongly tracked TRB clonality. Blood and skin or GI T cell repertoires showed limited TRB overlap. Later blood repertoires were often dominated by clones from the donor CD8+ memory compartment.

Only in-frame clones appear in the TCRdb table, and some are missing; sequencing was by immunoSEQ multiplex PCR. The data hold about 36,000 clones, with over 75% observed a single time. Comment on this clone: The antigen is undetermined.

CDR3 length equals 20 residues. V trimming: 4 bases; J trimming: 5 bases; junction bases outside the gene matches: 24. Germline CDR1 reads SGHDN; CDR2 reads FVKESK. Cyclophosphamide on days +3 and +4 followed busulfan-fludarabine conditioning and a marrow graft. The specimen was CD4+ T cells sorted from blood, collected around 2,000 days after a stem cell transplant with posttransplant cyclophosphamide. The V call is TRBV14, the J call TRBJ2-5; 8 nucleotides match TRBD2. The source is a female patient between 40 and 55 years old who received an allogeneic stem cell transplant from a related donor, was CMV-positive, and had no GVHD. Certain T cells may be donor cells from the graft. The CDR3 reads CASSPSVQREPFVSSETQYF. The CDR3, as DNA: TGTGCCAGCAGCCCAAGCGTCCAGCGGGAGCCCTTTGTATCATCTGAGACCCAGTACTTC.